A single sample is the source of the 8 T cell receptor beta chains below, sequenced in a study of regulatory T cells in long-lasting Graves disease. Construction of TCR beta libraries relied on iRepertoire HTBI primers and on Arm-PCR targeting CDR3 regions. From the multiplex PCR reads, TCRdb called clonotypes with MiXCR, one entry per CDR3 protein. The table lists some 560,000 distinct CDR3 sequences, more than 15% of them singletons, with roughly 25% in the top ten. Sample time point: newly diagnosed GD, antithyroid drugs for less than 3 months. From RNA extracted from PBMCs, the TCR library was made. The same data also contributed to another study, on T cells in Graves' hyperthyroidism and ophthalmopathy.

The sequencing used peripheral blood mononuclear cells (PBMCs), collected at new diagnosis, from a patient treated with antithyroid drugs. These TCRs come from a woman aged 35-65 years with Graves disease.

About this clonotype: A much bigger clone sits one base away, suggesting this may be a read error. The rearrangement links TRBV20-1 to TRBJ2-1; TRBD1 or TRBD2 may be the D gene (5 bases each). The J call could be wrong; TRBJ2-3 is a better fit for the DNA end. Germline assignment: CDR1 DFQATT and CDR2 SNEGSKA (reference sequence). This CDR3 has 14 residues. In nucleotides, the CDR3 is TGCAGTGCTAGAGGGGACCTTGAGGCCAATACGCAGTATTTT. Its protein product is CSARGDLEANTQYF.

As to this clonotype: This may stem from a read error, because a much larger clone lies one nucleotide away. The chain joins TRBV15 to TRBJ2-7; the match to TRBD1 covers 9 bases. Germline assignment: CDR1 LNHNV and CDR2 YYDKDF (reference sequence). The CDR3 loop spans 14 amino acids. With V trimmed by 8 bases and J by 0 bases, 5 bases remained unmatched. CDR3 DNA sequence: TGTGCCACCGGCGGACAGGGGCACTCCTACGAGCAGTACTTC. Its protein product is CATGGQGHSYEQYF.

This clonotype was recorded many times. The V and J genes are TRBV27 and TRBJ1-6, with D hard to call. Looked up from germline, CDR1 is MNHEY and CDR2 is SMNVEV (reference sequence). Between the trimmed V and J ends, which lost 0 bases and 7 bases, there was a span of 10 bases. There are 15 residues in the CDR3. CDR3 protein: CASSLSLGSNSPLHF. As DNA, the CDR3 is TGTGCCAGCAGTTTATCCCTCGGCTCGAATTCACCCCTCCACTTT.

The chain links TRBV6-1 to TRBJ1-2; a possible D gene is TRBD1 (5 bases). Trimming removed 6 bases from V and 6 bases from J, with 14 bases in between. The CDR3 sequence is 13 residues long. Looked up from germline, CDR1 is MNHNS and CDR2 is SASEGT. The CDR3 sequence: CASSVDGGNGYTF. The DNA of the CDR3 is TGTGCCAGCAGCGTGGACGGGGGGAATGGCTACACCTTC.

This clonotype came up a few times. This chain links TRBV5-1 with TRBJ2-3; D possibly corresponds to TRBD2 (6 bases). This CDR3 comprises 14 residues. The V gene's germline CDR1 is SGHRS and CDR2 YFSETQ. Trimming shortened V by 3 bases and J by 2 bases, and 10 bases separated the two germline ends. This CDR3 is CASSWTKDTDTQYF. CDR3 sequence (DNA): TGCGCCAGCAGCTGGACTAAGGACACAGATACGCAGTATTTT.

There are many counts of this clonotype. The chain joins TRBV2 to TRBJ1-6, with 8 bases identical to TRBD1. In germline, CDR1 is SNHLY, CDR2 FYNNEI. The length of the CDR3 is 15 residues. V lost 5 bases, J lost 7 bases, and 7 bases stayed unmatched. DNA of the CDR3: TGTGCCAGCAGTAATTCCGGGACAGGAAATTCACCCCTCCACTTT. This sequence encodes CASSNSGTGNSPLHF.

This clonotype was recorded a few times. This chain connects TRBV20-1 to TRBJ1-6; D is unclear. Trimming cost V 3 bases and J 2 bases, with 11 bases left between them. CDR3 length equals 15 residues. Germline-derived CDR1 and CDR2 are DFQATT and SNEGSKA (reference sequence). CDR3: CSARNTMAYNSPLHF. CDR3 DNA: TGCAGTGCTAGGAACACCATGGCCTATAATTCACCCCTCCACTTT.

This clonotype was counted a few times. The CDR3 nucleotides read TGTGCCAGCAGCGTAACCGGGACAGGGATGAACACCATATATTTT. Encoded protein: CASSVTGTGMNTIYF. The J gene is TRBJ1-3, the V gene TRBV9, with 9 bases fitting TRBD1. This CDR3 has 15 residues. Germline-derived CDR1 and CDR2 are SGDLS and YYNGEE. The V and J ends lost 1 base and 7 bases, in that order; junction bases with no gene match: 6. Variable domain in full (rest from reference TRBV9 and TRBJ1-3): DSGVTQTPKHLITATGQRVTLRCSPRSGDLSVYWYQQSLDQGLQFLIQYYNGEERAKGNILERFSAQQFPDLHSELNLSSLELGDSALYFCASSVTGTGMNTIYFGEGSWLTVV.